The next 31 T cell receptor beta chains were all read from a single sample in a study of T cell responses to AZD1222 COVID-19 vaccine. The table came from immunoSEQ multiplex PCR; TCRdb's copy has only in-frame clones and leaves some out. The top ten clones hold about 13% of a sample with 80,000 to 100,000 clones, 85% to 95% of them seen once. The input for sequencing was peripheral blood, taken on day 0 of AZD1222 vaccination. The receptors shown here come from an adult in good health.

J is TRBJ2-1 and V is TRBV7-3, with TRBD2 matching over 14 bases. This CDR3 contains 18 residues. Losses at the gene ends were 0 bases for V and 9 bases for J; bases not matched to a gene: 10. Germline-derived CDR1 and CDR2 are SGHTA and FQGTGA. Here the CDR3 DNA reads TGTGCCAGCAGCTTAACGGTTCCCGGGACTAGCGGGAGTAGTGAGCAGTTCTTC. This codes for CASSLTVPGTSGSSEQFF.

The CDR3 DNA is TGTGCCAGCAGTGACAGGGGGCGGAATGGCTACACCTTC. Its translation: CASSDRGRNGYTF. V usage is TRBV27 and J usage is TRBJ1-2, with TRBD1 matching 10 bases. V trimming: 5 bases; J trimming: 6 bases; junction bases outside the gene matches: 3. Germline V gene sequence: CDR1 MNHEY, CDR2 SMNVEV (reference sequence). The CDR3 sequence is 13 residues long.

This clone was recorded only once. This chain links TRBV7-9 with TRBJ1-2; D may be TRBD1 (6 bases). The CDR3 spans 13 residues. Trimming pared 5 bases from V and 4 bases from J, leaving 11 bases between. Germline loops: CDR1 SEHNR, CDR2 FQNEAQ (reference sequence). The CDR3 DNA sequence: TGTGCCAGCAGCGCAGGACAGATCTATGGCTACACCTTC. As protein: CASSAGQIYGYTF.

V and J are TRBV15 and TRBJ1-5; 7 bases line up with TRBD1. The trim removed 3 bases at V and 7 bases at J, leaving 12 bases unmatched. Per the germline V gene, CDR1 is LNHNV and CDR2 is YYDKDF (reference sequence). The CDR3 consists of 16 residues. CDR3 coding DNA: TGTGCCACCAGCAGCCTTGGGAGGGGGCTGGGCCAGCCCCAGCATTTT. The encoded protein is CATSSLGRGLGQPQHF. The variable domain in full, completed from reference TRBV15 and TRBJ1-5, reads DAMVIQNPRYQVTQFGKPVTLSCSQTLNHNVMYWYQQKSSQAPKLLFHYYDKDFNNEADTPDNFQSRRPNTSFCFLDIRSPGLGDTAMYLCATSSLGRGLGQPQHFGDGTRLSIL.

The chain employs TRBV6-5 and TRBJ2-7; possible D gene TRBD2, 6 bases. V was cut by 8 bases and J by 6 bases, with 17 bases left in between. The CDR3 length is 13 residues. Germline CDR1 and CDR2: MNHEY and SVGAGI. CDR3 bases: TGTGCCAGCGAAAGCGGGTCCCGGGTCGAGCAGTACTTC. Its protein is CASESGSRVEQYF.

The chain carries TRBV24-1 and TRBJ2-1; D is ambiguous. The germline V and J ends were trimmed by 0 bases and 0 bases, with 11 bases remaining between them. The V gene's germline CDR1 is KGHDR and CDR2 SFDVKD. There are 17 residues in the CDR3. CDR3 residues: CATSDLTSSSSYNEQFF. As DNA, the CDR3 is TGTGCCACCAGTGATTTGACATCTTCAAGCTCCTACAATGAGCAGTTCTTC.

Note on this clone: One end of the junction does not line up with germline, which may come from a read error. The chain links TRBV18 to TRBJ2-2; a possible D gene is TRBD1 (7 bases). Germline-derived CDR1 and CDR2 are KGHSH and LQKENI. The CDR3 runs to 13 residues. In nucleotides, the CDR3 is TGTGCCAGCTTCGGGACAGCGGCGGGGCAAGGTGTTTTT. Translated: CASFGTAAGQGVF.

The rearrangement joins TRBV10-2 to TRBJ1-2; D not certain. Germline CDR1 is WSHSY and CDR2 is SAAADI. Deletions cut 10 bases from V and 4 bases from J, with 10 bases between. CDR3 length: 11 residues. The CDR3 coding sequence is TGCGCCACCCATGGAACCTATGGCTACACCTTC. Amino acid sequence: CATHGTYGYTF.

A single count supports this clone. The chain couples TRBV5-8 to TRBJ1-5, with D perhaps TRBD1 (5 bases). Trimming removed 1 base from V and 5 bases from J, with 7 bases in between. The CDR3 sequence is 13 residues long. Germline CDR1 is SGHTS and CDR2 is YDEGEE. The CDR3 region is CASSLIRDQPQHF. The CDR3 DNA sequence: TGTGCCAGCAGCTTGATCAGGGATCAGCCCCAGCATTTT.

The DNA of the CDR3 is TGTGCCAGCAGTGAAGACGGGTTCTCCTATGGCTACACCTTC. Its translation: CASSEDGFSYGYTF. The chain has TRBV6-1 and TRBJ1-2; D not certain. Germline V gives CDR1 MNHNS, CDR2 SASEGT. With 1 base removed from V and 4 bases from J, the gap between germline ends came to 10 bases. The CDR3 is 14 residues long.

This clone was observed once. This chain connects TRBV7-6 to TRBJ2-3; 7 bases line up with TRBD1. After removal of 5 bases from V and 2 bases from J, the junction contained 13 bases not matched to a gene. This CDR3 has 17 amino acids. Germline loops: CDR1 SGHVS, CDR2 FNYEAQ. CDR3 DNA sequence: TGTGCCAGCAGCCCAAAACGGGACAGAAGATACACAGATACGCAGTATTTT. Encoded protein: CASSPKRDRRYTDTQYF.

The rearrangement joins TRBV4-1 to TRBJ2-5, with D maybe TRBD1 (5 bases). This CDR3 is built from 16 residues. CDR1 and CDR2 from the germline V gene are MGHRA and YSYEKL. The V and J ends lost 5 bases and 3 bases respectively, with 19 bases between them. The chain's CDR3 is CASSYSTRVREETQYF. As DNA, the CDR3 is TGCGCCAGCAGCTATTCCACCAGGGTTCGGGAAGAGACCCAGTACTTC.

The gene calls are TRBV7-2 and TRBJ2-7, with D uncertain. CDR3 length equals 11 residues. The ends were cut back, 5 bases at V and 3 bases at J, with 5 bases in the middle. Germline CDR1 reads SGHTA; CDR2 reads FQGNSA. The CDR3 nucleotides are TGTGCCAGCAGCGCAGACTACGAGCAGTACTTC. Its protein is CASSADYEQYF.

The genes are TRBV2 and TRBJ1-4, with 7 bases aligning to TRBD1. With 3 bases clipped from V and 10 bases from J, the junction kept 5 bases outside the gene matches. Germline values: CDR1 SNHLY, CDR2 FYNNEI. This CDR3 spans 13 amino acids. The CDR3: CASSEQPGGKLFF. The CDR3 DNA reads TGTGCCAGCAGTGAGCAGCCAGGGGGAAAACTGTTTTTT.

The chain couples TRBV4-1 to TRBJ1-2, with TRBD1 matching over 11 bases. There are 17 residues in the CDR3. Germline assignment: CDR1 MGHRA and CDR2 YSYEKL. V was clipped by 4 bases and J by 4 bases; unmatched bases: 11. The CDR3 sequence: CASSPGTGGRRGYGYTF. In nucleotides, the CDR3 is TGCGCCAGCAGCCCAGGGACAGGGGGACGACGTGGCTATGGCTACACCTTC.

The chain carries TRBV19 and TRBJ1-1; TRBD1 might be the D (5 bases). The CDR3 contains 13 residues. V was trimmed by 1 base and J by 11 bases, leaving 14 bases between them. Per the germline V gene, CDR1 is LNHDA and CDR2 is SQIVND (reference sequence). This CDR3 reads CASSIAGGDRAFF. The CDR3 DNA is TGTGCCAGTAGTATAGCGGGAGGGGATCGGGCTTTCTTT.

This clone occurred a few times. This chain uses TRBV4-2 with TRBJ1-1; D gene ambiguous. V was cut by 3 bases and J by 0 bases, with 8 bases left in between. The CDR3 sequence is 14 residues long. Germline CDR1 LGHNA, CDR2 YNFKEQ. CDR3 DNA sequence: TGTGCCAGCAGCCAGTTAGGACTGAACACTGAAGCTTTCTTT. This gives the protein CASSQLGLNTEAFF.

This chain links TRBV5-1 with TRBJ2-7; no clear D gene. This CDR3 region has 12 residues. Germline loops: CDR1 SGHRS, CDR2 YFSETQ. Trimming took 0 bases from V and 3 from J, leaving 4 bases between them. The CDR3 sequence: CASSLGYYEQYF. In nucleotides, the CDR3 is TGCGCCAGCAGCTTGGGATACTACGAGCAGTACTTC.

This chain links TRBV2 with TRBJ1-6; TRBD1 is a possible D gene (5 bases). There are 13 residues in the CDR3. Germline-derived CDR1 and CDR2 are SNHLY and FYNNEI. V was trimmed by 8 bases and J by 4 bases, leaving 9 bases between them. The CDR3 coding sequence is TGTGCCAGCCGGGACGGATATAATTCACCCCTCCACTTT. Its translation: CASRDGYNSPLHF. Complete variable domain (other parts from reference TRBV2 and TRBJ1-6): EPEVTQTPSHQVTQMGQEVILRCVPISNHLYFYWYRQILGQKVEFLVSFYNNEISEKSEIFDDQFSVERPDGSNFTLKIRSTKLEDSAMYFCASRDGYNSPLHFGNGTRLTVT.

This chain connects TRBV7-9 to TRBJ1-2; D might be TRBD1 (6 bases). The CDR3 runs 14 residues. Trimming stripped 4 bases from V and 1 base from J, with 10 bases between. Per the germline V gene, CDR1 is SEHNR and CDR2 is FQNEAQ (reference sequence). The CDR3 region has the DNA TGTGCCAGCAGCTCCACAGGGCATAACTATGGCTACACCTTC. Protein product: CASSSTGHNYGYTF.

This chain uses TRBV30 with TRBJ1-1, with D unresolved. Trimming cost V 1 base and J 1 base, with 7 bases left between them. This CDR3 has 13 residues. Germline CDR1 and CDR2: GTSNPN and SVGIG (reference sequence). CDR3 in DNA: TGTGCCTGGAGTGGCCCCCAGAACACTGAAGCTTTCTTT. Its translation: CAWSGPQNTEAFF.

The V call is TRBV5-4, the J call TRBJ1-2, with TRBD1 identical over 7 bases. In germline, CDR1 is SGHNT, CDR2 YYREEE (reference sequence). The V and J ends lost 0 bases and 7 bases, in that order; junction bases with no gene match: 3. This CDR3 comprises 13 residues. The CDR3 DNA follows: TGTGCCAGCAGCTTGGACAGGGGTTCTGGCTACACCTTC. It translates to CASSLDRGSGYTF.

The chain joins TRBV6-2 or TRBV6-3 to TRBJ2-7, with 10 bases matching TRBD1. Germline CDR1 is MNHEY and CDR2 is SVGEGT. Trimming removed 5 bases from V and 4 bases from J; junction bases left unmatched: 8. The CDR3 extends over 15 amino acids. The CDR3 reads CASSATGGVGYEQYF. For the CDR3, the DNA is TGTGCCAGCAGTGCGACAGGGGGCGTTGGGTACGAGCAGTACTTC.

The gene calls are TRBV25-1 and TRBJ1-2; 7 bases agree with TRBD1. The CDR3 runs to 16 residues. Trimming removed 8 bases from V and 4 bases from J; junction bases left unmatched: 16. Germline values: CDR1 MGHDK, CDR2 SYGVNS. For the CDR3, the DNA is TGTGCCAGCCTTAACCGGGACAGTCTTGCCGTCTATGGCTACACCTTC. This codes for CASLNRDSLAVYGYTF.

The rearrangement joins TRBV19 to TRBJ1-6; maybe TRBD1 (5 bases). The V gene lost 3 bases and the J gene lost 9 bases, with 12 bases spanning the gap. Germline V CDR1 and CDR2: LNHDA, SQIVND (reference sequence). The CDR3 runs 14 residues. CDR3 sequence: CASSIRGEPSPLHF. In DNA form, the CDR3 reads TGTGCCAGTAGTATCCGAGGGGAGCCTTCACCCCTCCACTTT. Complete variable domain (other parts from reference TRBV19 and TRBJ1-6): DGGITQSPKYLFRKEGQNVTLSCEQNLNHDAMYWYRQDPGQGLRLIYYSQIVNDFQKGDIAEGYSVSREKKESFPLTVTSAQKNPTAFYLCASSIRGEPSPLHFGNGTRLTVT.

This clone was counted once. The chain carries TRBV9 and TRBJ1-1; D uncertain. The CDR3 contains 13 residues. V was cut by 4 bases and J by 5 bases, with 12 bases left in between. The germline V gene has CDR1 SGDLS and CDR2 YYNGEE. The CDR3 sequence is CASSTHSGTEAFF. CDR3 nucleotides: TGTGCCAGCAGCACCCACAGTGGAACTGAAGCTTTCTTT.

This chain links TRBV5-1 with TRBJ1-1, with D possibly being TRBD1 (5 bases). In germline, CDR1 is SGHRS, CDR2 YFSETQ. V lost 1 base, J lost 5 bases, and 9 bases lay in between. There are 13 residues in the CDR3. DNA of the CDR3: TGCGCCAGCAGCTTGACGGGGGTGACTGAAGCTTTCTTT. Residues: CASSLTGVTEAFF.

This clone was found a few times. V is TRBV6-5 and J is TRBJ1-2, with TRBD1 matching 10 bases. This CDR3 comprises 16 residues. In germline, CDR1 is MNHEY, CDR2 SVGAGI. Trimming removed 4 bases from V and 2 bases from J; junction bases left unmatched: 7. In DNA, the CDR3 is TGTGCCAGCAGTTCCACCGGGACAGGGGCGAACTATGGCTACACCTTC. This codes for CASSSTGTGANYGYTF.

The rearrangement links TRBV6-2 or TRBV6-3 to TRBJ2-1; 12 bases agree with TRBD2. The CDR3 is 17 residues long. Germline loops: CDR1 MNHEY, CDR2 SVGEGT. J lost 5 bases, V lost 4 bases, and 9 bases had no gene match. The CDR3 loop reads CASSFLRTSGAHNEQFF. The CDR3 bases are TGTGCCAGCAGTTTCCTAAGGACTAGCGGGGCCCACAATGAGCAGTTCTTC.

This clone turned up a few times. The chain links TRBV19 to TRBJ1-5; 7 nucleotides line up with TRBD1. The CDR3 covers 15 residues. Losses at the gene ends were 4 bases for V and 0 bases for J; bases not matched to a gene: 3. The germline V gene encodes CDR1 LNHDA and CDR2 SQIVND (reference sequence). The CDR3 loop is CASSRDRNSNQPQHF. The CDR3 DNA sequence: TGTGCCAGTAGTAGGGACAGAAATAGCAATCAGCCCCAGCATTTT. Supplemented by reference TRBV19 and TRBJ1-5, the full variable domain reads DGGITQSPKYLFRKEGQNVTLSCEQNLNHDAMYWYRQDPGQGLRLIYYSQIVNDFQKGDIAEGYSVSREKKESFPLTVTSAQKNPTAFYLCASSRDRNSNQPQHFGDGTRLSIL.

CDR3 sequence (DNA): TGTGCCAGTAGTAAAGGGCTTTTTGGAAACACCATATATTTT. It codes for CASSKGLFGNTIYF. The V and J genes are TRBV19 and TRBJ1-3; D uncertain. Germline V CDR1 and CDR2: LNHDA, SQIVND (reference sequence). Trimming pared 4 bases from V and 3 bases from J, leaving 10 bases between. The CDR3 is 14 residues long.